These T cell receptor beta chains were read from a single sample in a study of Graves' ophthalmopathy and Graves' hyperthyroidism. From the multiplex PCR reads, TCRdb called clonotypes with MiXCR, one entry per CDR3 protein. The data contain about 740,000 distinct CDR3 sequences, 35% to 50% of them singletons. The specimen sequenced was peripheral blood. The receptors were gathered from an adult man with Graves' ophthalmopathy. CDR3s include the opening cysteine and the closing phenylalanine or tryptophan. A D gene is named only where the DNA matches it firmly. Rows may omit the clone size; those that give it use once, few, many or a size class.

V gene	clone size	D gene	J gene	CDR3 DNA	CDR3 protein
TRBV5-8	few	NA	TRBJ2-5	TGTGCCAGCAGCTTGTGGGTCGGGAATTCCCAAGAGACCCAGTACTTC	CASSLWVGNSQETQYF
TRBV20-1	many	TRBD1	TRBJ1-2	TGCAGTACTCCGACAGGGAACTATGGCTACACCTTC	CSTPTGNYGYTF
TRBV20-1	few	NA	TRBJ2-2	TGCAGTGCTAGGGATATTCGCGACACCGGGGAGCTGTTTTTT	CSARDIRDTGELFF
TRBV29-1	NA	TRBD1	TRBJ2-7	TGCAGCGTTGTGACAGGGGGCCAATCCTACGAGCAGTACTTC	CSVVTGGQSYEQYF
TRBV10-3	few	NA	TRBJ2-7	TGTGCCATCAGTGAGTCATTGGGCATCGGGTCCAACGAGCAGTACTTC	CAISESLGIGSNEQYF
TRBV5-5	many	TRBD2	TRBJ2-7	TGCGCCAGCAGCGGGGGTTCCTACGAGCAGTACTTC	CASSGGSYEQYF
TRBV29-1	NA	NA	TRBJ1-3	TGCAGCGTTGATTCTCGGGGCGCTGGAAACACCATATATTTT	CSVDSRGAGNTIYF
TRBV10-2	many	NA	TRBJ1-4	TGCGCCAGCAGTTGGTTGGGTAATGAAAAACTGTTTTTT	CASSWLGNEKLFF
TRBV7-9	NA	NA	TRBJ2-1	TGTGCCAGCAGTAGCAGTATCAATGAGCAGTTCTTC	CASSSSINEQFF
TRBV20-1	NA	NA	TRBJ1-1	TGCAGTGCTAGTCGGACAGTGGGCTTGACTGAAGCTTTCTTT	CSASRTVGLTEAFF
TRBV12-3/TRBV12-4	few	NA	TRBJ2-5	TGTGCCAGCAGTTTACAGGCGTTATCTAAAGAGACCCAGTACTTC	CASSLQALSKETQYF
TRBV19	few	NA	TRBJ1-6	TGTGCCAGTAGTTTGGCAGATAGGAGCTCCTATAATTCACCCCTCCACTTT	CASSLADRSSYNSPLHF
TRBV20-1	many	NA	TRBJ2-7	TGCAGTGCTCTAGGCAACTCCAACGAGCAGTACTTC	CSALGNSNEQYF
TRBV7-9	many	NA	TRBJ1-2	TGTGCCAGCAGCTTAGGGTCGGGGGATGGGTATGGCTACACCTTC	CASSLGSGDGYGYTF
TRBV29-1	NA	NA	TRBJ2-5	TGCAGCGGAGCCGGGGGACAGTTCCAAGAGACCCAGTACTTC	CSGAGGQFQETQYF
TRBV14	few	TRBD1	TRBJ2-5	TGTGCCAGTAGCACAGGGGGCCAAGAGACCCAGTACTTC	CASSTGGQETQYF
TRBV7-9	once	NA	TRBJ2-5	TGTGCCAGCAGCGTTGGGGACTCCCAAGAGACCCAGAACTTC	CASSVGDSQETQNF
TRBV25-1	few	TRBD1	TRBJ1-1	TGTGCCAGCAGTGAAGAGGGGGCCTTCACTGAAGCTTTCTTT	CASSEEGAFTEAFF
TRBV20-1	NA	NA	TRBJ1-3	TGCAGTGCTCTGCTGCCGATCTCTGGAAACACCATATATTTT	CSALLPISGNTIYF